The 32 T cell receptor beta chains given below trace back to one sample, sequenced in a study of CD8+ T cells in alopecia areata. RNA was extracted and reverse transcribed into cDNA as the sequencing template. Sequencing used immunoSEQ multiplex PCR; TCRdb keeps in-frame clones, though not all of them. This sample comprises around 100,000 clones, none seen once only. Sample: lesional skin. These receptor sequences come from a C3H/HeJ mouse with alopecia areata. This line is of MHC haplotype H2-k.

Many counts were recorded for this clone. These gene names are mouse names. The read is 4 residues too short to cover the CDR3 end, so that end is filled in from the germline J gene. The V gene is TRBV13-3, the J gene TRBJ1-2; TRBD1 matches 9 bases. This CDR3 spans 14 amino acids. With 4 bases clipped from V and 2 bases from J, the junction kept 3 bases outside the gene matches. Per the germline V gene, CDR1 is NNHDY and CDR2 is SYVADS. CDR3 sequence: CASSRDRGNSDYTF. The part of the CDR3 DNA that was read is TGTGCCAGCAGTCGCGACAGGGGGAACTCC.

This clone appeared a few times. At residue 13, the TCRdb amino acid sequence and the translated nucleotide sequence differ, so the protein here is the DNA translation. Gene names are the mouse ones. The read falls 3 residues short of the CDR3 end, and the missing part is taken from the germline J gene. The rearrangement joins TRBV1 to TRBJ1-6, with 9 bases lining up with TRBD1. TRBJ1-6 is treated as an ORF (open reading frame) with a function not yet certain. J gave up 8 bases and V 0 bases, and 5 bases lay outside the gene matches. Germline lookup yields CDR1 NSQYPW and CDR2 LRSPGD (reference sequence). The CDR3 extends over 16 amino acids. The DNA read from the CDR3 is TGCACCTGCAGTGCAGATCCCGGACAGGGGTATTCGCCC. Translation gives CTCSADPGQGYSP. The CDR3 in full is CTCSADPGQGYSPLYF.

This clone was counted between two and nine times. All gene names here are mouse names. With the read ending 4 residues before the CDR3 end, the germline J gene is used to fill in that end. The V call is TRBV13-1, the J call TRBJ2-3, with TRBD2 identical over 8 bases. Trimming removed 5 bases from V and 1 base from J; junction bases left unmatched: 9. The CDR3 is 16 residues long. The germline gives CDR1 NSHNY, CDR2 SYGAGN. This chain's CDR3 is CASSPLGVGGAETLYF. The CDR3 bases that were read are TGTGCCAGCAGCCCACTGGGGGTTGGGGGTGCAGAA.

This clone was counted only a few times. The germline and genes are mouse ones. The read is 4 residues too short to cover the CDR3 end, so that end is filled in from the germline J gene. The chain is built from TRBV31 and TRBJ2-1; 9 bases align to TRBD1. Per germline, CDR1 GKSSPN and CDR2 SITVG. This CDR3 contains 14 residues. Losses at the gene ends were 2 bases for V and 3 bases for J; bases not matched to a gene: 2. The CDR3: CAWSGTGTYAEQFF. CDR3 DNA (partial): TGTGCCTGGAGTGGGACAGGGACCTATGCT.

This clone was detected a few times. Each gene name is a mouse one. The read halts 4 residues ahead of the CDR3 end, with the missing end drawn from the germline J gene. The V gene is TRBV17, the J gene TRBJ1-1; tentative D call: TRBD1 (5 bases). V was cut by 0 bases and J by 2 bases, with 10 bases left in between. The CDR3 has 15 amino acids. Germline V gives CDR1 MNHDT, CDR2 YYDKIL. CDR3 DNA, as far as it was read: TGTGCTAGCAGTAGAGATCTGGGGGATAACACA. This sequence encodes CASSRDLGDNT. The entire CDR3 protein is CASSRDLGDNTEVFF.

A word on this clone: Gene names denote mouse genes. The read falls 4 residues short of the CDR3 end, and the missing part is taken from the germline J gene. V and J are TRBV16 and TRBJ2-4; 9 nucleotides align to TRBD1. CDR3 length: 18 amino acids. The germline V gene encodes CDR1 SGHSA and CDR2 FRNQAP. The sequenced part of the CDR3 DNA is TGTGCAAGCAGCTTACCGCCCGACAGGGGGAGGAGGAAAAAC. This encodes CASSLPPDRGRRKN. The entire CDR3 sequence reads CASSLPPDRGRRKNTLYF.

About this clone: Mouse germline and gene names are used. The CDR3 region is CTCSAWDWDAEQFF. CDR3 DNA (partial): TGCACCTGCAGTGCTTGGGACTGGGATGCT. The chain uses TRBV1 and TRBJ2-1; TRBD2 matches at 9 bases. The read comes to an end 4 residues before the CDR3 does, leaving the germline J gene to fill in the end. V was clipped by 3 bases and J by 5 bases; unmatched bases: 2. In germline, CDR1 is NSQYPW, CDR2 LRSPGD (reference sequence). The CDR3 totals 14 residues.

In its sample, this clone was seen a few times. The gene names given are mouse names. The covered CDR3 bases are TGTGCCAGCAGGGCCGGACAGGGGGCCTCCTAT. It translates to CASRAGQGASY. The whole CDR3 region reads CASRAGQGASYEQYF. The chain combines TRBV13-3 with TRBJ2-7, with 11 bases lining up with TRBD1. The CDR3 is cut off 4 residues early in the read; its end comes from the germline J gene. Germline-derived CDR1 and CDR2 are NNHDY and SYVADS. Trimming at V came to 5 bases and at J to 0 bases, leaving 4 bases not matched to a gene. The length of the CDR3 is 15 residues.

This clone came up a few times. Gene names follow the mouse nomenclature. The CDR3 end falls 4 residues outside the read, so it is completed with the germline J gene. The chain is built from TRBV1 and TRBJ2-3; TRBD1 might be the D (6 bases). V was pared by 1 base and J by 3 bases, with 11 bases between. The CDR3 extends over 15 amino acids. Germline V CDR1 and CDR2: NSQYPW, LRSPGD (reference sequence). Partial CDR3 DNA: TGCACCTGCAGTGCAGTCCGCCAGGGGGCAGAA. It encodes CTCSAVRQGAE. The whole CDR3 sequence reads CTCSAVRQGAETLYF.

This clone was observed a few times. The gene names here belong to mouse. The read terminates 4 residues before the CDR3 end, so the remaining end is supplied by the germline J gene. The chain uses TRBV13-1 and TRBJ2-1, with 9 positions matching TRBD2. This CDR3 contains 14 residues. Germline CDR1 is NSHNY and CDR2 is SYGAGN. CDR3 sequence reads: CASSVGGARAEQFF. The CDR3 DNA, read in part, is TGTGCCAGCAGTGTTGGGGGGGCTCGCGCT.

This clone was seen a few times. The gene names given are mouse names. Read coverage stops 4 residues before the CDR3 terminus; the germline J gene supplies the remainder. The chain is built from TRBV13-3 and TRBJ2-3, with 7 bases lining up with TRBD1. The junction had 4 bases not matched to a gene; V was cut back by 2 bases and J by 1 base. The germline gives CDR1 NNHDY, CDR2 SYVADS. CDR3 length: 15 residues. The CDR3 bases that were read are TGTGCCAGCAGTGAAAACAGGGGTCGTGCAGAA. This codes for CASSENRGRAE. The entire CDR3 is CASSENRGRAETLYF.

A word on this clone: Genes and germline are mouse. Partial CDR3 DNA: TGTGCCAGCAGTCGGACAGGGGGCGCACGCGAA. It yields the protein CASSRTGGARE. The complete CDR3 protein is CASSRTGGARERLFF. The chain is built from TRBV13-3 and TRBJ1-4, with 11 bases that match TRBD1. The read stops 4 residues short of the end of the CDR3; the missing end is completed from the germline J gene. Germline CDR1 and CDR2: NNHDY and SYVADS. The CDR3 covers 15 residues.

In regard to this clone: Gene names refer to mouse genes. The sequenced fragment ends 4 residues before the CDR3 boundary, so the rest is inferred from the germline J gene. Other DNA sequences in the same sample also yield this CDR3. The J gene is TRBJ2-7, the V gene TRBV13-3; D may be TRBD1 (6 bases). CDR1 NNHDY and CDR2 SYVADS come from the germline V gene. This CDR3 region has 13 residues. The ends were cut back, 5 bases at V and 3 bases at J, with 12 bases in the middle. CDR3 DNA (partial): TGTGCCAGCAGACCGGGACAAAACTAT. This gives the protein CASRPGQNY. The full CDR3 protein reads CASRPGQNYEQYF.

This clone was detected only a few times. The genes are named according to mouse. The missing CDR3 end, 4 residues past where the read stops, is filled in from the germline J gene. V is TRBV3 and J is TRBJ2-5; 14 nucleotides agree with TRBD2. Germline V lookup: CDR1 SNHLY, CDR2 FYNGKV (reference sequence). The CDR3 contains 16 residues. V dropped 5 bases and J dropped 2; count of bases not matched to a gene: 3. The sequenced part of the CDR3 DNA is TGTGCCAGCAGCCCCGGGACTGGGGGGGCCCAAGAC. It translates to CASSPGTGGAQD. The complete CDR3 protein is CASSPGTGGAQDTQYF. Supplemented by reference TRBV3 and TRBJ2-5, the full variable domain reads GPKVLQIPSHQIIDMGQMVTLNCDPVSNHLYFYWYKQILGQQMEFLVNFYNGKVMEKSKLFKDQFSVERPDGSYFTLKIQPTALEDSAVYFCASSPGTGGAQDTQYFGPGTRLLVL.

Comment on this clone: At residue 13, TCRdb's protein is not the same as the translated DNA, so the protein here was read from the DNA. Gene and germline names: mouse. The DNA ends 3 residues before the CDR3 does, and the rest of the CDR3 is filled in from the germline J gene. The rearrangement links TRBV29 to TRBJ1-6; TRBD1 might be the D (5 bases). TRBJ1-6 has ORF status, its function being uncertain. V lost 4 bases and J lost 1, with 11 bases in between. From germline, CDR1 is MSHET and CDR2 SYDVDS. The CDR3 is 16 amino acids. The part of the CDR3 DNA that was read is TGTGCTAGCAGTTCGCCCGGGGGGTCCTATAATTCGCCC. Its protein is CASSSPGGSYNSP. The whole CDR3 region reads CASSSPGGSYNSPLYF.

As regards this clone: Relative to the germline gene, one junction end is altered; a read error may explain this. Germline and genes here are mouse. The read ends 4 residues before the CDR3 terminus; that terminus is restored from the germline J gene. V usage is TRBV31 and J usage is TRBJ2-5, with D possibly matching TRBD1 (6 bases). The germline CDR1 and CDR2 sequences are GKSSPN and SITVG. CDR3 length: 14 residues. Here the CDR3 reads CAWSPGQNHDTQYF. The covered CDR3 bases are TGTGCCTGGAGTCCGGGACAAAACCACGAC.

To note about this clone: Gene and germline names: mouse. The CDR3 is cut off 4 residues early in the read; its end comes from the germline J gene. J is TRBJ2-7 and V is TRBV13-2, with TRBD2 matching 8 bases. The CDR3 contains 14 residues. The germline V gene has CDR1 NNHNN and CDR2 SYGAGS (reference sequence). The trim removed 1 base at V and 3 bases at J, leaving 3 bases unmatched. CDR3 DNA (partial): TGTGCCAGCGGTGATTTTGGGGGGGACTAT. Translated, it gives CASGDFGGDY. The CDR3, in full, reads CASGDFGGDYEQYF.

This clone was observed a handful of times. The germline and genes are mouse ones. The read finishes 4 residues shy of the CDR3 end, and the germline J gene is used to complete it. The V and J genes are TRBV19 and TRBJ2-2; D might be TRBD2 (7 bases). CDR1 is FNHDT, CDR2 SITEND, per germline (reference sequence). V lost 4 bases, J lost 0 bases, and 13 bases lay in between. This CDR3 contains 16 residues. The DNA read from the CDR3 is TGTGCCAGCAGTCCGCTGGGGGCCGCAAACACCGGG. The encoded protein is CASSPLGAANTG. The entire CDR3 protein reads CASSPLGAANTGQLYF. The full variable domain, with the rest looked up from reference TRBV19 and TRBJ2-2, is GGIITQTPKFLIGQEGQKLTLKCQQNFNHDTMYWYRQDSGKGLRLIYYSITENDLQKGDLSEGYDASREKKSSFSLTVTSAQKNEMAVFLCASSPLGAANTGQLYFGEGSKLTVL.

This clone was observed a few times. Gene names are mouse gene names. This chain's CDR3 is CASSDATGGQNTLYF. The DNA read from the CDR3 is TGTGCCAGCAGTGATGCAACTGGGGGTCAAAAC. This chain joins TRBV13-3 and TRBJ2-4, with 7 bases aligning to TRBD2. From the germline J gene comes the end of the CDR3, since the read stops 4 residues before it. V gave up 0 bases and J gave up 1 base; unmatched junction bases: 2. Germline-derived CDR1 and CDR2 are NNHDY and SYVADS. There are 15 residues in the CDR3.

There are a few counts of this clone. The germline and genes are mouse ones. The DNA ends 4 residues before the CDR3 does, and the rest of the CDR3 is filled in from the germline J gene. V usage is TRBV5 and J usage is TRBJ2-5; no clear D. Deletions cut 0 bases from V and 0 bases from J, with 7 bases between. Germline CDR1 is LGHNA and CDR2 is YNLKQL (reference sequence). This CDR3 comprises 15 residues. Partial CDR3 DNA: TGTGCCAGCAGCCAAGAAGAGGTTAACCAAGAC. It encodes CASSQEEVNQD. The CDR3 in full is CASSQEEVNQDTQYF.

This clone was observed at least ten times. Mouse gene names apply. Sequencing ends 4 residues short of the CDR3 end; the germline J gene provides the rest. The V gene is TRBV13-1, the J gene TRBJ1-1; D might be TRBD1 (5 bases). The germline gives CDR1 NSHNY, CDR2 SYGAGN. CDR3 length: 13 residues. Deletions cut 3 bases from V and 1 base from J, with 7 bases between. The CDR3 sequence: CASSGGVNTEVFF. The CDR3 bases that were read are TGTGCCAGCAGTGGAGGGGTGAACACA.

On this clone: Genes and germline are mouse. The read gets to within 4 residues of the CDR3 end, and the germline J gene fills in the rest. J is TRBJ2-3 and V is TRBV13-1; D is undetermined. The CDR3 has 13 residues. Germline CDR1 NSHNY, CDR2 SYGAGN. The V and J ends lost 0 bases and 3 bases respectively, with 5 bases between them. The sequenced CDR3 bases are TGTGCCAGCAGTGATGCATTCGCAGAA. Translation: CASSDAFAE. The entire CDR3 reads CASSDAFAETLYF.

This clone was counted between two and nine times. Gene labels here are mouse ones. The CDR3 is cut off 4 residues early in the read; its end comes from the germline J gene. The V gene is TRBV19, the J gene TRBJ2-1; perhaps TRBD1 as D (6 bases). Germline V gives CDR1 FNHDT, CDR2 SITEND (reference sequence). Trimming pared 7 bases from V and 1 base from J, leaving 9 bases between. The CDR3 runs to 13 residues. The sequenced CDR3 bases are TGTGCCAGCTCCCAGGGGAACTATGCT. It is translated as CASSQGNYA. The complete CDR3 reads CASSQGNYAEQFF. The full variable domain, its missing parts supplied by reference TRBV19 and TRBJ2-1, is GGIITQTPKFLIGQEGQKLTLKCQQNFNHDTMYWYRQDSGKGLRLIYYSITENDLQKGDLSEGYDASREKKSSFSLTVTSAQKNEMAVFLCASSQGNYAEQFFGPGTRLTVL.

A word on this clone: It may be a read error: a sequence one base away is much more abundant. Gene and germline names: mouse. The observed sequence ends 4 residues before the CDR3 terminus, with the missing tail filled in from the germline J gene. V gene TRBV13-1 combines with J gene TRBJ2-1; 9 bases are a match to TRBD1. The CDR3 contains 14 residues. V gave up 1 base and J gave up 6 bases; unmatched junction bases: 2. Germline values: CDR1 NSHNY, CDR2 SYGAGN. Partial CDR3 DNA: TGTGCCAGCAGTGATATGGGACAGGGTGCT. Translated, it gives CASSDMGQGA. The CDR3 reads in full as CASSDMGQGAEQFF.

In regard to this clone: All gene names here are mouse names. The CDR3 end lies 4 residues beyond the end of the read and is filled in from the germline J gene. The rearrangement uses TRBV13-3 and TRBJ1-4; TRBD1 agrees at 8 bases. Looked up from germline, CDR1 is NNHDY and CDR2 is SYVADS. With V trimmed by 4 bases and J by 3 bases, 5 bases remained unmatched. The CDR3 spans 15 residues. The CDR3 reads CASSTGTGANERLFF. The sequenced part of the CDR3 DNA is TGTGCCAGCAGTACCGGGACAGGAGCCAACGAA.

This clone was detected a few times. Germline and genes here are mouse. Read data end 4 residues before the CDR3 end; the end is taken from the germline J gene. The chain links TRBV19 to TRBJ2-4, with a weak D call TRBD1 (6 bases). The CDR3 is 15 residues long. CDR1 is FNHDT, CDR2 SITEND, per germline (reference sequence). Trimming shortened V by 2 bases and J by 0 bases, and 10 bases separated the two germline ends. CDR3 protein: CASSIRRGSQNTLYF. CDR3 DNA (partial): TGTGCCAGCAGTATTCGCAGGGGTAGTCAAAAC.

Turning to this clone: The gene names given are mouse names. The sequenced fragment ends 4 residues before the CDR3 boundary, so the rest is inferred from the germline J gene. This same CDR3 is encoded by further DNA sequences in the sample. This rearrangement joins TRBV1 to TRBJ2-1, with 8 bases identical to TRBD2. CDR1 and CDR2 (germline): NSQYPW, LRSPGD (reference sequence). The CDR3 is made up of 14 amino acids. The CDR3 reads CTCSAEGGRAEQFF. Partial CDR3 DNA: TGCACCTGCAGTGCAGAGGGGGGGCGCGCT. Supplemented by reference TRBV1 and TRBJ2-1, the full variable domain reads VTLLEQNPRWRLVPRGQAVNLRCILKNSQYPWMSWYQQDLQKQLQWLFTLRSPGDKEVKSLPGADYLATRVTDTELRLQVANMSQGRTLYCTCSAEGGRAEQFFGPGTRLTVL.

The sample holds a few counts of this clone. Germline and genes here are mouse. The sequence runs out 4 residues before the end of the CDR3; the remainder is reconstructed from the germline J gene. The J gene is TRBJ2-5, the V gene TRBV13-3; the match to TRBD1 covers 9 bases. Per germline, CDR1 NNHDY and CDR2 SYVADS. The CDR3 has 15 residues. CDR3: CASSLMTGGEDTQYF. Incomplete CDR3 DNA: TGTGCCAGCAGTCTTATGACAGGGGGGGAAGAC. The whole variable domain, filled in from reference TRBV13-3 and TRBJ2-5, reads EAAVTQSPRSKVAVTGGKVTLSCHQTNNHDYMYWYRQDTGHGLRLIHYSYVADSTEKGDIPDGYKASRPSQENFSLILELASLSQTAVYFCASSLMTGGEDTQYFGPGTRLLVL.

This clone was counted only a few times. Gene labels here are mouse ones. CDR3 bases read: TGTGCCAGGACTGGGGGGCGTACAAACACCGGG. Translated, it gives CARTGGRTNTG. The CDR3, in full, reads CARTGGRTNTGQLYF. The V gene is TRBV13-1, the J gene TRBJ2-2, with TRBD2 matching 10 bases. The CDR3 end lies 4 residues beyond the end of the read and is filled in from the germline J gene. Trimming cost V 8 bases and J 0 bases; bases outside gene matches: 4. Germline values: CDR1 NSHNY, CDR2 SYGAGN. The CDR3 has 15 residues.

The sample holds a few counts of this clone. Mouse gene names and germline throughout. The CDR3 goes on 4 residues after the read ends, and that part is filled in from the germline J gene. The chain recombines TRBV12-1 with TRBJ2-7; TRBD2 agrees at 7 bases. The CDR3 runs to 14 residues. The germline CDR1 and CDR2 sequences are SGHSN and HYEKVE. CDR3 DNA, as far as it was read: TGTGCCAGCTCTCCCGGAGCGGGGGGGTAT. Its protein product is CASSPGAGGY. The whole CDR3 protein reads CASSPGAGGYEQYF.

Comment on this clone: These gene names are mouse names. The read halts 4 residues ahead of the CDR3 end, with the missing end drawn from the germline J gene. This chain connects TRBV1 to TRBJ2-5; D may be TRBD1 (6 bases). Germline V gene lookup returns CDR1 NSQYPW and CDR2 LRSPGD (reference sequence). The CDR3 runs to 13 residues. The part of the CDR3 DNA that was read is TGCACCTGCAGTTCAGGGGAGGGGGAC. Amino acid sequence: CTCSSGEGD. The full CDR3 protein reads CTCSSGEGDTQYF.

Worth noting for this clone: The listed genes are named as in mouse. The read finishes 4 residues shy of the CDR3 end, and the germline J gene is used to complete it. This chain links TRBV5 with TRBJ2-7; 8 positions agree with TRBD2. The V gene's germline CDR1 is LGHNA and CDR2 YNLKQL (reference sequence). The CDR3 has 15 residues. J lost 3 bases, V lost 0 bases, and 4 bases had no gene match. The covered CDR3 bases are TGTGCCAGCAGCCAAGACTGGGGGGTCAACTAT. Protein sequence: CASSQDWGVNY. The full-length CDR3 reads as CASSQDWGVNYEQYF.